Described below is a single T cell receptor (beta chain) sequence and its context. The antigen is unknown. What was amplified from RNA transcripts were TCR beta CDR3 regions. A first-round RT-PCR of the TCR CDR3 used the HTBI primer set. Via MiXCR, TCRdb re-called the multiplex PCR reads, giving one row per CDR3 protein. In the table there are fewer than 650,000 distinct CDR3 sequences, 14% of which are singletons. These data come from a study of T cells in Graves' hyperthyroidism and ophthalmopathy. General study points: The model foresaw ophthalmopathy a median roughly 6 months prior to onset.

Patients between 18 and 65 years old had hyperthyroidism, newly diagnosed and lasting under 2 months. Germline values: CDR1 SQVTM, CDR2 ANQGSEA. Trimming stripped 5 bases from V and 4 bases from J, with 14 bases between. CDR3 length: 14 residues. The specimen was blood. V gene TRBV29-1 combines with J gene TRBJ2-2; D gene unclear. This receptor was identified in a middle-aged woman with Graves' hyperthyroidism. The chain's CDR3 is CSVPSLGVTGELFF. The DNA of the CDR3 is TGCAGCGTTCCCAGTTTAGGTGTCACCGGGGAGCTGTTTTTT.